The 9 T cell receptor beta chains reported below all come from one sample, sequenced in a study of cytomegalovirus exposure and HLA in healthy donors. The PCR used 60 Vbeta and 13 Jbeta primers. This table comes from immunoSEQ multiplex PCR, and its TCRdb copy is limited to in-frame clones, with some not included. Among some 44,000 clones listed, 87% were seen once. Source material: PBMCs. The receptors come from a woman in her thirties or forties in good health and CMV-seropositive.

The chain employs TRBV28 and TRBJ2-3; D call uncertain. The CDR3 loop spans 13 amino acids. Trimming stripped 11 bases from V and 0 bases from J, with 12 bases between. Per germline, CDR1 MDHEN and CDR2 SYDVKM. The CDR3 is CAVTSSSTDTQYF. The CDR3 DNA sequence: TGTGCCGTAACATCTTCTAGCACAGATACGCAGTATTTT.

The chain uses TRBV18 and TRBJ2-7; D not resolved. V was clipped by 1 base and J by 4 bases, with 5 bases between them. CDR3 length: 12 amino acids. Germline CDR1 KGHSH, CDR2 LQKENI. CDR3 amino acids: CASSPRTYEQYF. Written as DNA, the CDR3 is TGTGCCAGCTCACCACGCACATACGAGCAGTACTTC.

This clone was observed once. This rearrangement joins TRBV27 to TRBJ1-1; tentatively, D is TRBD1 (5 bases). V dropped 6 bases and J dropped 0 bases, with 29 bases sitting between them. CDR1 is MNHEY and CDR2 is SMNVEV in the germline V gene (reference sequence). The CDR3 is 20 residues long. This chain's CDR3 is CASSRVFLGPRASMNTEAFF. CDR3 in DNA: TGTGCCAGCAGCCGTGTATTTCTGGGGCCCAGGGCGAGCATGAACACTGAAGCTTTCTTT.

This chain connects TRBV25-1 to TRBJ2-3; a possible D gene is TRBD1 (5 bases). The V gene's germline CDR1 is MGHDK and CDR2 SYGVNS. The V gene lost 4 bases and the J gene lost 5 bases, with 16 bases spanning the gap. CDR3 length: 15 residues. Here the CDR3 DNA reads TGTGCCAGCAGTGGACAGTCCACTATGGGAGATACGCAGTATTTT. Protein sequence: CASSGQSTMGDTQYF.

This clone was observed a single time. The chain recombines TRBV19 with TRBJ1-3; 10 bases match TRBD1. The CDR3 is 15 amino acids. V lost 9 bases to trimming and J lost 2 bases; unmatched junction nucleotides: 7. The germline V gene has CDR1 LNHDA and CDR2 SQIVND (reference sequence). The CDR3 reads CASTLGTGAGNTIYF. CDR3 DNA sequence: TGTGCCAGCACCCTAGGGACAGGGGCTGGAAACACCATATATTTT.

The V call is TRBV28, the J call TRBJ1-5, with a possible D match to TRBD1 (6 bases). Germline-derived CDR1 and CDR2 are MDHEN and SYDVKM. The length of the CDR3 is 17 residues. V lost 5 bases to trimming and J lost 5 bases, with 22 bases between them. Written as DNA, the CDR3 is TGTGCCAGCAGTCCCCGAACCGGACAGCAACGGCATCAGCCCCAGCATTTT. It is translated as CASSPRTGQQRHQPQHF.

The CDR3 bases are TGTGCCAGCAGTGGCAGGGGGAGCTACAATGAGCAGTTCTTC. Its protein is CASSGRGSYNEQFF. The V gene is TRBV6-1, the J gene TRBJ2-1, with 7 nucleotides matching TRBD1. This CDR3 spans 14 amino acids. Germline V gives CDR1 MNHNS, CDR2 SASEGT. V lost 4 bases and J lost 3; bases outside the gene matches: 3.

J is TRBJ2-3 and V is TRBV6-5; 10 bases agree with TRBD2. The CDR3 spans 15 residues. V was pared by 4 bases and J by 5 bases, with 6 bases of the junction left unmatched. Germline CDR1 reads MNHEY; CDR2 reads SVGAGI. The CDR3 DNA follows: TGTGCCAGCAGTTTACTAGCGGGATACGGAGATACGCAGTATTTT. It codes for CASSLLAGYGDTQYF.

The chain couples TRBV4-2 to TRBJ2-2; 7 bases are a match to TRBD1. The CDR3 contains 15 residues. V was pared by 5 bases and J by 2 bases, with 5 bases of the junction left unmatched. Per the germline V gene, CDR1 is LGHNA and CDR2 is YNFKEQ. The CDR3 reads CASSVRDRNTGELFF. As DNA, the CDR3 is TGTGCCAGCAGCGTCCGGGACAGAAACACCGGGGAGCTGTTTTTT.